This T cell receptor beta chain was sequenced in a study of shared clonotypes between healthy human individuals. In the study overall: Researchers assigned three CD4 naive, three CD4 memory, two CD8 naive and one CD8 memory plate to each donor.

Sorted-subset replicate PCRs used about 200 ng of genomic DNA. This amount corresponded to tens of thousands of T cell genomes. Using immunoSEQ multiplex PCR, the repertoire was profiled, and TCRdb retains in-frame clones only, with some absent. The sample carries fewer than 200,000 clones, 90% to 95% recorded once. This clone has only one observation. Its antigen is not identified. Memory CD4+ cells were the fraction left after CD45RA+ naive selection. Study conclusions and caveats: Generation of non-shared clonotypes was less probable than generation of clonotypes shared by all four donors.

The clonotype comes from a woman aged 25-40 years in good health. Sequenced input: naive CD4+ T cells sorted from blood. Subset meaning: CD45RA+ positively selected.

The CDR3 DNA reads as TGTGCCAGCTCACCCTTGGGCACCGGGGAGCTGTTTTTT. This encodes CASSPLGTGELFF. This sequence joins TRBV18 and TRBJ2-2; D unresolved. CDR1 is KGHSH and CDR2 is LQKENI in the germline V gene. Trimming stripped 3 bases from V and 4 bases from J, with 6 bases between. This CDR3 comprises 13 residues.